Below, 18 T cell receptor beta chains from the same sample are listed, as sequenced in a study of neoadjuvant anti-PD-1 for oral cavity cancer (dated by TCRdb to 2020 to 2023). The protocol used for the library was the immunoSEQ multiplex PCR assay. The source is immuneACCESS, and TCRdb retained only in-frame sequences with V and J called. Part of the clones is not carried over; for the studies checked, unresolved V genes explain less than half of this, and the remainder is unexplained. Within this sample are around 62,000 clones, with approximately 79% of them counted one time only. The ten biggest clones cover just over 2.5% of the sample. The time point label here, explained by the study, means: before neoadjuvant nivolumab. Here the sequenced sample was PBMCs, taken before nivolumab (anti-PD-1) treatment. These receptors came from a person between 40 and 80 years old with oral cavity squamous cell carcinoma.

This clone turned up a few times. The chain carries TRBV19 and TRBJ1-2; TRBD1 aligns across 7 bases. The trim removed 7 bases at V and 4 bases at J, leaving 6 bases unmatched. The germline gives CDR1 LNHDA, CDR2 SQIVND (reference sequence). CDR3 size: 13 residues. CDR3 residues: CASIRTGGYGYTF. The CDR3 DNA reads as TGTGCCAGTATTAGGACAGGCGGCTATGGCTACACCTTC.

The chain joins TRBV7-8 to TRBJ2-1; D is perhaps TRBD1 (6 bases). Trimming cost V 1 base and J 6 bases, with 10 bases left between them. Germline values: CDR1 SGHVS, CDR2 FQNEAQ. This CDR3 has 14 amino acids. Here the CDR3 reads CASSLVQGGNEQFF. DNA for the CDR3: TGTGCCAGCAGCTTAGTACAGGGTGGCAATGAGCAGTTCTTC.

The chain recombines TRBV10-3 with TRBJ1-6; D possibly corresponds to TRBD1 (5 bases). V shed 6 bases and J shed 7 bases, with 16 bases lying between them. There are 15 residues in the CDR3. Per the germline V gene, CDR1 is ENHRY and CDR2 is SYGVKD. CDR3 in amino acids: CAIRPGGAENSPLHF. The CDR3 nucleotides read TGTGCCATCAGACCGGGAGGGGCGGAGAATTCACCCCTCCACTTT.

V and J are TRBV5-4 and TRBJ2-1; 8 bases line up with TRBD1. V trimming: 4 bases; J trimming: 3 bases; junction bases outside the gene matches: 12. The germline CDR1 and CDR2 sequences are SGHNT and YYREEE (reference sequence). The CDR3 is made up of 17 amino acids. This CDR3 reads CASSQDLQGAGYNEQFF. For the CDR3, the DNA is TGTGCCAGCAGCCAAGACCTTCAGGGGGCCGGCTACAATGAGCAGTTCTTC.

This clone occurred once. The chain uses TRBV19 and TRBJ2-3; 8 bases agree with TRBD1. V dropped 5 bases and J dropped 4; count of bases not matched to a gene: 5. There are 14 residues in the CDR3. CDR1 and CDR2 (germline): LNHDA, SQIVND (reference sequence). Here the CDR3 reads CASSSGQGADTQYF. CDR3 nucleotide sequence: TGTGCCAGTAGTTCCGGACAGGGTGCAGATACGCAGTATTTT.

The count of this clone is one. The chain links TRBV27 to TRBJ2-5; a weak D match, TRBD1 (5 bases). The CDR3 sequence is 14 residues long. Germline V gene lookup returns CDR1 MNHEY and CDR2 SMNVEV (reference sequence). V shed 0 bases and J shed 5 bases, with 10 bases lying between them. CDR3 loop: CASSLSDSVETQYF. Written as DNA, the CDR3 is TGTGCCAGCAGTTTATCCGACAGTGTGGAGACCCAGTACTTC.

This rearrangement joins TRBV10-3 to TRBJ1-1; maybe TRBD1 (6 bases). This CDR3 comprises 15 residues. Germline CDR1 is ENHRY and CDR2 is SYGVKD. The germline V and J ends were trimmed by 6 bases and 4 bases, with 18 bases remaining between them. CDR3 in amino acids: CAISEGGAGATEAFF. DNA for the CDR3: TGTGCCATCAGCGAAGGGGGTGCTGGGGCCACTGAAGCTTTCTTT.

The chain uses TRBV20-1 and TRBJ2-5; 7 bases are shared with TRBD2. Germline V gene data show CDR1 as DFQATT and CDR2 as SNEGSKA (reference sequence). There are 11 residues in the CDR3. The CDR3 DNA is TGCACGGGGGGATCTGTAGAGACCCAGTACTTC. It encodes CTGGSVETQYF.

This chain connects TRBV19 to TRBJ1-2, with D possibly TRBD1 on 5 matching bases. CDR3 length: 12 amino acids. CDR1 is LNHDA, CDR2 SQIVND, per germline (reference sequence). Trimming left V 9 bases short and J 3 bases short, with 11 bases between. The CDR3 is CARVTDDYGYTF. CDR3 bases: TGTGCCAGAGTGACAGACGACTATGGCTACACCTTC.

The chain joins TRBV19 to TRBJ2-2; tentatively, D is TRBD2 (7 bases). Per the germline V gene, CDR1 is LNHDA and CDR2 is SQIVND (reference sequence). The V and J ends lost 9 bases and 4 bases respectively, with 12 bases between them. The CDR3 totals 13 residues. The CDR3 DNA sequence: TGTGCCAGCAGGGAGGGGGGCACCGGGGAGCTGTTTTTT. It specifies CASREGGTGELFF.

The chain joins TRBV6-1 to TRBJ1-5; possible D gene TRBD1, 6 bases. CDR1 is MNHNS, CDR2 SASEGT, per germline. The ends were cut back, 2 bases at V and 3 bases at J, with 17 bases in the middle. The CDR3 consists of 17 residues. The CDR3 DNA follows: TGTGCCAGCAGTGAACTGGGGGCGCGAGGAAACAATCAGCCCCAGCATTTT. It is translated as CASSELGARGNNQPQHF.

This clone was found once. The chain recombines TRBV14 with TRBJ2-1; possible D gene TRBD1, 6 bases. Trimming cost V 0 bases and J 9 bases, with 12 bases left between them. The CDR3 length is 14 residues. The germline V gene encodes CDR1 SGHDN and CDR2 FVKESK. The CDR3 nucleotides read TGTGCCAGCAGCCAAGAATTGACAGGAGTTGAGCAGTTCTTC. Translated: CASSQELTGVEQFF.

The chain is built from TRBV9 and TRBJ2-1; the match to TRBD1 covers 7 bases. Germline lookup yields CDR1 SGDLS and CDR2 YYNGEE. V shed 0 bases, J shed 7 bases, and the junction held 4 bases outside the gene matches. The CDR3 is 14 residues long. The CDR3 nucleotides read TGTGCCAGCAGCGTAGCCAGGGGGATTAATGAGCAGTTCTTC. Translated, it gives CASSVARGINEQFF.

This clone has only a few counts. The rearrangement joins TRBV7-2 to TRBJ1-5; no clear D. Germline-derived CDR1 and CDR2 are SGHTA and FQGNSA. Trimming cost V 1 base and J 7 bases, with 11 bases left between them. CDR3 length: 14 residues. The CDR3 DNA reads TGTGCCAGCAGCTTAGGACCCATGGGGCAGCCCCAGCATTTT. Translation gives CASSLGPMGQPQHF.

V gene TRBV4-1 combines with J gene TRBJ1-2; TRBD1 aligns across 7 bases. CDR3 length: 13 residues. CDR1 is MGHRA, CDR2 YSYEKL, per germline. Unmatched junction bases numbered 7, after V lost 4 bases and J lost 8 bases. CDR3 amino acids: CASSLRQGGGYTF. The CDR3 coding sequence is TGCGCCAGCAGCCTCCGACAGGGAGGCGGCTACACCTTC.

The chain combines TRBV4-1 with TRBJ1-1; D remains ambiguous. Germline V lookup: CDR1 MGHRA, CDR2 YSYEKL. This CDR3 has 16 residues. V dropped 0 bases and J dropped 0 bases, with 11 bases sitting between them. The CDR3: CASSQDWASMNTEAFF. The CDR3, as DNA: TGCGCCAGCAGCCAAGACTGGGCATCCATGAACACTGAAGCTTTCTTT.

This clone was seen only once. The CDR3 loop is CASSRLSSQGSYEQYF. CDR3 coding DNA: TGTGCCAGCAGCCGGCTTTCCAGTCAGGGGTCCTACGAGCAGTACTTC. This chain connects TRBV14 to TRBJ2-7, with D maybe TRBD1 (6 bases). Trimming stripped 4 bases from V and 1 base from J, with 17 bases between. The CDR3 is 16 amino acids. Germline V gene sequence: CDR1 SGHDN, CDR2 FVKESK.

V gene TRBV2 combines with J gene TRBJ2-2; D unclear. CDR1 and CDR2 (germline): SNHLY, FYNNEI. There are 13 residues in the CDR3. Trimming took 3 bases from V and 6 from J, leaving 8 bases between them. CDR3 sequence: CASSELGSGELFF. The DNA for the CDR3 is TGTGCCAGCAGTGAGTTGGGCTCCGGGGAGCTGTTTTTT.